This T cell receptor (beta chain) was sequenced for a study of identifying expanded T cells in peripheral blood. Only in-frame clones appear in the TCRdb table, and some are missing; sequencing was by immunoSEQ multiplex PCR. The sample lists just over 90,000 clones, about nine tenths occurring once. From germline, CDR1 is SGHKS and CDR2 YYEKEE (reference sequence). The CDR3 has 13 residues. Trimming took 5 bases from V and 3 from J, leaving 11 bases between them. What was sequenced was blood. The clonotype comes from a person aged 18 to 70 in good health. This chain uses TRBV5-5 with TRBJ2-5, with a possible D match to TRBD1 (5 bases). In DNA, the CDR3 is TGTGCCAGCAGTCGTGGACAAGAAGAGACCCAGTACTTC. It yields the protein CASSRGQEETQYF.